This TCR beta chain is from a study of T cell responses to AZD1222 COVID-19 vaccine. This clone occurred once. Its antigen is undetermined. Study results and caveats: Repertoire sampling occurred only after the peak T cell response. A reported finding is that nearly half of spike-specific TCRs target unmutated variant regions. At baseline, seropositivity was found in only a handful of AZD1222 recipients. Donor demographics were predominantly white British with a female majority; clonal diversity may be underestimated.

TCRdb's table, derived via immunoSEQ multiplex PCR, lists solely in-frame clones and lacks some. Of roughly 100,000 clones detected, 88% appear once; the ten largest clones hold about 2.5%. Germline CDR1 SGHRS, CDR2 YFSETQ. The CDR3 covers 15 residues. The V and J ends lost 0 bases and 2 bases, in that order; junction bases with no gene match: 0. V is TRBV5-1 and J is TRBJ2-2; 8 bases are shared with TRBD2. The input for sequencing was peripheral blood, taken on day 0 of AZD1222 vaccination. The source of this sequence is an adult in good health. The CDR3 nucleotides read TGCGCCAGCAGCTTGGTAGCGGGAAACACCGGGGAGCTGTTTTTT. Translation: CASSLVAGNTGELFF.